This T cell receptor beta chain was profiled in a study of metastatic and nonmetastatic thyroid tumors. On the study more broadly: The authors compared repertoires across blood and tumor or nodule tissue from malignant and benign thyroid patients. Study-wide findings and caveats: Malignant tumors reportedly showed significantly higher TCR beta diversity than benign nodules in both blood and tumor.

This clone counts as medium-sized. Its antigen is currently unknown. Study processing details: Clinicopathological groups differed in CDR3, with these differences serving to build a distant-metastasis classifier for papillary thyroid cancer. TCRdb reprocessed the PCR reads using MiXCR. These V and J calls originate from TCRdb's pipeline instead of the authors' own analysis. The sample lists about 13,000 clones, approximately 23% seen once, with more than 10% in the top ten. The CDR3 runs 14 residues. CDR1 and CDR2 (germline): ENHRY, SYGVKD. With 3 bases removed from V and 2 bases from J, the gap between germline ends came to 10 bases. Ahead of thyroid surgery, no patient had received treatment of any kind.

This sequence originates from a female donor with papillary thyroid cancer or a benign thyroid nodule (not recorded which). Some clones in this sample may be carry-over from other donors' samples. The chain uses TRBV10-3 and TRBJ1-1; unclear D gene. Sequencing was done on a sample of adjacent normal tissue. The CDR3 DNA follows: TGTGCCATCAGTGAAGGGCACTATAACACTGAAGCTTTCTTT. Encoded protein: CAISEGHYNTEAFF.